This TCR beta chain was recovered during a study of T-cell memory formation after mild COVID-19. Germline CDR1 SGDLS, CDR2 YYNGEE. The V gene end was trimmed by 3 bases and the J gene end by 0 bases; junction bases not matched to a gene: 10. This CDR3 is 19 amino acids long. In TCRdb, the 5' RACE reads were re-called with MiXCR into one record per CDR3 protein. The table records approximately 45,000 distinct CDR3 sequences, roughly 6.6% of them present only once. This TCR was sampled from an adult who had mild COVID-19 (a few samples of this study predate the infection). Cell type and time point are not known. The chain couples TRBV9 to TRBJ2-6; 9 positions agree with TRBD1. Sequenced: PBMCs or a T cell subset sorted from them (not recorded which). CDR3 nucleotides: TGTGCCAGCAGCGATCCCCCCGGGACAGGGTCCTCTGGGGCCAACGTCCTGACTTTC. Translating it yields CASSDPPGTGSSGANVLTF.